The present entry profiles one TCR beta chain with its context. Its antigen is as yet unknown. The germline gene is not matched at one end of the junction; a read error may be the cause. Treatment meaning: oral pan-JAK inhibitor, 5-10 mg twice daily. This sample stems from a study of CD8+ T cells in alopecia areata. This CDR3 comprises 14 residues. Germline V gene lookup returns CDR1 LNHDA and CDR2 SQIVND (reference sequence). Points from the study as a whole: Clonality exceeded that of normal scalp in lesional scalp, most notably in alopecia totalis/universalis.

Sequencing templates came from extracted RNA that was reverse transcribed into cDNA. Here immunoSEQ multiplex PCR was the method, and the copy in TCRdb shows in-frame clones only, minus some. The data contain more than 200,000 clones, 43% of them singletons. The clonotype comes from a human donor with alopecia areata. Sequencing was performed on CD4+ T cells sorted from blood, taken around week 36, from a patient treated with tofacitinib. J is TRBJ2-7 and V is TRBV19; TRBD1 agrees at 11 bases. CDR3 residues: CASSSGQGGYEQYF. CDR3 in DNA: TGTGCCAGTAGTTCGGGACAGGGGGGATACGAACAGTACTTC.